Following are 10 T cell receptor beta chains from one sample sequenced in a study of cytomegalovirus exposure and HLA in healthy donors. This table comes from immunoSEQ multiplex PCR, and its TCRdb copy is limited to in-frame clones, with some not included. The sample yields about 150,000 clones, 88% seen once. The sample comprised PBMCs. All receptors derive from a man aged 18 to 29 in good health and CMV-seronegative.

The CDR3 coding sequence is TGCGCCAGCAGCTTGGCAGCGGGGGGGACAGTACAAGAGACCCAGTACTTC. Its translation is CASSLAAGGTVQETQYF. The chain carries TRBV5-1 and TRBJ2-5, with TRBD2 matching 10 bases. J lost 2 bases, V lost 0 bases, and 7 bases had no gene match. The CDR3 runs to 17 residues. In germline, CDR1 is SGHRS, CDR2 YFSETQ.

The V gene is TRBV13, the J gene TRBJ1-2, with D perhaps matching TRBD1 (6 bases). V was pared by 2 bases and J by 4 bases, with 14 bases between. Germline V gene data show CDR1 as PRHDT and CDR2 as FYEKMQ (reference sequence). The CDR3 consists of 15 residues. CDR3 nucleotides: TGTGCCAGCAGCTTAATTGGGGGCGAATCCTATGGCTACACCTTC. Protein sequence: CASSLIGGESYGYTF.

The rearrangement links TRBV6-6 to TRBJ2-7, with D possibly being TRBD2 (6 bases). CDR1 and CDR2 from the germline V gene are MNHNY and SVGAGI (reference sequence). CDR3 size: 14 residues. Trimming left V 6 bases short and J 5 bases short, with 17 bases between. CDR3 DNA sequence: TGTGCCAGCAGCAATAGCGGCCCTCTAGACGAGCAGTACGTC. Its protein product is CASSNSGPLDEQYV.

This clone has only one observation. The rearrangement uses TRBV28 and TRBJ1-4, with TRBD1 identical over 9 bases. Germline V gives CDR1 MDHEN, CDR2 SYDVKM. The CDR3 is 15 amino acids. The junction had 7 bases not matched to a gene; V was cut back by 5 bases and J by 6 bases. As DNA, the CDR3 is TGTGCCAGCAGTCTCCGGGACAGGGATTATGAAAAACTGTTTTTT. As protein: CASSLRDRDYEKLFF. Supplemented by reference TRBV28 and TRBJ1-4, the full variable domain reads DVKVTQSSRYLVKRTGEKVFLECVQDMDHENMFWYRQDPGLGLRLIYFSYDVKMKEKGDIPEGYSVSREKKERFSLILESASTNQTSMYLCASSLRDRDYEKLFFGSGTQLSVL.

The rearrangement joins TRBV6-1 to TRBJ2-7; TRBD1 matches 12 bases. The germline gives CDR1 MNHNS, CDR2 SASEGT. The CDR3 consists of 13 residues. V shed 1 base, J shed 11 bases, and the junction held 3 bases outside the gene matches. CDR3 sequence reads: CASSEGDRGREYV. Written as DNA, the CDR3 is TGTGCCAGCAGTGAAGGGGACAGGGGGCGGGAGTACGTC.

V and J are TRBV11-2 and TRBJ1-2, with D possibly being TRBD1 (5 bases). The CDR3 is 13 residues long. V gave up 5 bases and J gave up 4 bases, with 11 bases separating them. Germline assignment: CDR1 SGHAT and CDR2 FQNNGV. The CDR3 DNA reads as TGTGCCAGCAGCGCGACAGCTAGCTATGGCTACACCTTC. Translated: CASSATASYGYTF.

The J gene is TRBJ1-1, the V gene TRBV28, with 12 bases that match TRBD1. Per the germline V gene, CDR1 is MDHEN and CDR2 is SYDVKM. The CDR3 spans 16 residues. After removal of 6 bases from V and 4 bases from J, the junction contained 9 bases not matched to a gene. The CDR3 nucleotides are TGTGCCAGCAGCTGGGACAGGGGGCGTGGAGGCACTGAAGCTTTCTTT. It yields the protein CASSWDRGRGGTEAFF.

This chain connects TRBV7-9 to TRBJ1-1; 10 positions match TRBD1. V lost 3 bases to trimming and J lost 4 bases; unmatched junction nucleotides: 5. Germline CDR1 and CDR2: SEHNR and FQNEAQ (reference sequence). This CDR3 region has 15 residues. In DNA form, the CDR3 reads TGTGCCAGCAGCTTCCGACGGGACAGGGGCACTGAAGCTTTCTTT. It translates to CASSFRRDRGTEAFF. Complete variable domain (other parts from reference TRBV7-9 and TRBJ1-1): DTGVSQNPRHKITKRGQNVTFRCDPISEHNRLYWYRQTLGQGPEFLTYFQNEAQLEKSRLLSDRFSAERPKGSFSTLEIQRTEQGDSAMYLCASSFRRDRGTEAFFGQGTRLTVV.

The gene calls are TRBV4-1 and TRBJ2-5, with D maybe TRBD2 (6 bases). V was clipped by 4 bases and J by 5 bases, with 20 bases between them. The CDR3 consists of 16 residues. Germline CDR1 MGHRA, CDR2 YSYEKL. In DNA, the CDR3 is TGCGCCAGCAGCCTACTTTCCCTAGCGTTAACTGAGACCCAGTACTTC. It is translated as CASSLLSLALTETQYF.

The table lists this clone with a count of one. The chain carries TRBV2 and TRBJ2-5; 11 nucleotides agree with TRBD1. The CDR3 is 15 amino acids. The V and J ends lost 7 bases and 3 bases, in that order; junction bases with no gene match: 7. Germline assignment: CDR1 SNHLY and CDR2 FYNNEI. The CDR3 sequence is CASTKDRGREETQYF. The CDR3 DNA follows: TGTGCCAGCACGAAGGACAGGGGGCGGGAAGAGACCCAGTACTTC. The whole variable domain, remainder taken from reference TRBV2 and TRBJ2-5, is EPEVTQTPSHQVTQMGQEVILRCVPISNHLYFYWYRQILGQKVEFLVSFYNNEISEKSEIFDDQFSVERPDGSNFTLKIRSTKLEDSAMYFCASTKDRGREETQYFGPGTRLLVL.